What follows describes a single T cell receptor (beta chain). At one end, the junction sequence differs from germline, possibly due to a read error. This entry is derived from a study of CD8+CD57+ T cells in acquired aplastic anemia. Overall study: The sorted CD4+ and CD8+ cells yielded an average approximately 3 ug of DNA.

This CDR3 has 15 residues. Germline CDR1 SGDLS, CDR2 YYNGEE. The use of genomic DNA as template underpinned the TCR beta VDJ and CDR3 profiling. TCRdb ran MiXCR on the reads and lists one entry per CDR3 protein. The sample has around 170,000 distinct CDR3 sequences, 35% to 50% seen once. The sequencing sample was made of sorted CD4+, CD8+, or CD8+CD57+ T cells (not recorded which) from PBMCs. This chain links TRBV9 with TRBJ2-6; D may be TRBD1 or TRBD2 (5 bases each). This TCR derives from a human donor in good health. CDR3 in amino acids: CASSVRGSGANALTF. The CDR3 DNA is TGTGCCAGCAGCGTGAGGGGCTCTGGGGCCAACGCCCTGACTTTC.